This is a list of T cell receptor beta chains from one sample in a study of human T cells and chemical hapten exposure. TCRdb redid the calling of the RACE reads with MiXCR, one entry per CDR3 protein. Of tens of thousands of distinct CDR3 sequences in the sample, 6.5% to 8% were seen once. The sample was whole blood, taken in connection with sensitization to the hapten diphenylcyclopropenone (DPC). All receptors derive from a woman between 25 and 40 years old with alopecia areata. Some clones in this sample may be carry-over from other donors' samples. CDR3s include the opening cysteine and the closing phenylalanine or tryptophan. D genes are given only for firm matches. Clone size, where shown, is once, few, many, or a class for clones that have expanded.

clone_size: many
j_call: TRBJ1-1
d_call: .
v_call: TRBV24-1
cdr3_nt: TGTGCCACCAGTGATTTGGACCCAACGATGGAGACTGAAGCTTTCTTT
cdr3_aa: CATSDLDPTMETEAFF

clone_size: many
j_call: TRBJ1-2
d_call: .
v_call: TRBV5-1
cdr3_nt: TGCGCCAGCAACTCCCGGGGGTATGGAAACTATGGCTACACCTTC
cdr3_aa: CASNSRGYGNYGYTF

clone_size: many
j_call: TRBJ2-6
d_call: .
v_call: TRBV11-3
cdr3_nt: TGTGCCAGCAGCTTCACGCAGTCGTCTGGGGCCAACGTCCTGACTTTC
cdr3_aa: CASSFTQSSGANVLTF

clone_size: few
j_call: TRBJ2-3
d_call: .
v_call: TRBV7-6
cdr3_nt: TGTGCCAGCAGGGGAAAAGGGTCAGATACGCAGTATTTT
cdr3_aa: CASRGKGSDTQYF

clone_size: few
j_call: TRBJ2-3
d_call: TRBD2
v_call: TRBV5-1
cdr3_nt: TGCGCCAGCAGCTTGGGGACGGCTAGACTAGCGGCGAGCACAGATACGCAGTATTTT
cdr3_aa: CASSLGTARLAASTDTQYF

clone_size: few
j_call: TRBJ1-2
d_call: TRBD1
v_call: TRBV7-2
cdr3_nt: TGTGCCAGCAGCTTAGCTAGGTCCGGGACAGGGTCTGGCTACACCTTC
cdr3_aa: CASSLARSGTGSGYTF

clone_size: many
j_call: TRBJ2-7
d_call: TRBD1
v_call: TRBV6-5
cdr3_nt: TGTGCCAGCAGGGGGACAGGGTCATCCACCTACGAGCAGTACTTC
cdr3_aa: CASRGTGSSTYEQYF

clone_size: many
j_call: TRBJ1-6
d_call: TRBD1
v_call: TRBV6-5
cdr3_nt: TGTGCCAGCAGTCGGACAGGGGGGAATTCACCCCTCCACTTT
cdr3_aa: CASSRTGGNSPLHF

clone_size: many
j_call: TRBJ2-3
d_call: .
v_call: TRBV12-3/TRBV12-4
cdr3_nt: TGTGCCAGCAGTTTATACGGACTACCCCCCGATACGCAGTATTTT
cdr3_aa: CASSLYGLPPDTQYF

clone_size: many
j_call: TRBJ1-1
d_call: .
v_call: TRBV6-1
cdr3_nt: TGTGCCAGCAGTGAAGCTCAATCAGGGGCCTCTGAAGCTTTCTTT
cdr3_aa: CASSEAQSGASEAFF

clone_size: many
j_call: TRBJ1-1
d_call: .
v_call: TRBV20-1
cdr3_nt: TGCAGTGCTAGAGATAAGGATGGCAGCCCGGTTGAAGCTTTCTTT
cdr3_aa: CSARDKDGSPVEAFF

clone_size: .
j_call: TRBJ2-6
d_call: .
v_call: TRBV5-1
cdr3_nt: TGCGCCAGCAGCTTGGTTGAGGATGGCTCTGGGGCCAACGTCCTGACTTTC
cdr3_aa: CASSLVEDGSGANVLTF

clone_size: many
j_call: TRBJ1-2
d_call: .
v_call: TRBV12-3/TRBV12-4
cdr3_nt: TGTGCCAGCAGTCCCCGGGAGGAGGCCGGCTACACCTTC
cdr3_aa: CASSPREEAGYTF

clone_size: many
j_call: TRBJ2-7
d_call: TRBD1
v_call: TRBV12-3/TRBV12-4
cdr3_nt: TGTGCCAGCAGTGCGGGACAGGGACTCTACGAGCAGTACTTC
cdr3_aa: CASSAGQGLYEQYF